The subject of this entry is one T cell receptor (beta chain). This clone was seen a few times. What antigen it recognizes has not been identified. The record has no base qualities; no much larger clone is one base away. TCRbeta CDR3 regions were amplified from genomic DNA by means of the immunoSEQ Assay, a bias-controlled multiplex PCR. The paper's data handling went like this. Nucleated cell counts per sample were estimated from amplification of reference gene primers within the assay. Sequence reads were collapsed and filtered to measure the absolute abundance of every unique TCRbeta CDR3 rearrangement. For each sample, productive Simpson clonality was calculated as the square root of Simpson's diversity index across productive rearrangements. The table comes from immuneACCESS by way of TCRdb, which keeps in-frame sequences with V and J called. Part of the clones is missing from these tables; in studies checked, under half for an unresolved V gene and the rest for unknown reasons. V and J calls and clone size come straight from that table; D and trimming were deduced from the DNA. Here the sample has 200,000 or so clones; 82% occur a single time. Of the sample, about 6.9% falls within the top ten clones.

The collaborating institutions used their own protocols to collect whole blood in K2EDTA tubes. Collaborator samples were shipped for TCRbeta analysis as frozen whole blood, isolated PBMCs, or DNA extracted from either sample type. The data belong to a study of blood T cell repertoires in COVID-19 (dated by TCRdb to 2020 to 2022). For context, the study as a whole: Collaborator samples came from the United States, Italy and Spain and covered acute and convalescent phases of COVID-19. The prospective study material was composed of cDNA or gDNA derived from T cells, B-cell-depleted T cells, or PBMCs. Subjects who had been exposed to COVID-19, were actively infected with it, or had recovered from it provided the deeply sampled blood TCRbeta repertoires that made up the dataset. A freely available public database, intended as a resource for researchers studying the immune response to SARS-CoV-2, is where the repertoires were released. Samples were obtained from the ongoing ImmuneRACE study (first 160 participants) and from approximately 1,200 subjects provided by 6 global collaborators. The sample metadata nearly always contained a de-identified subject ID, COVID-19 status, age in years and sex. Where available, HLA class I and class II types were taken from metadata supplied by the sample provider and were not determined by assay-based typing.

Broad study findings and their caveats: The quantity of clinical and demographic metadata differed by source and by participant and was supplied without curation.

Sequencing was carried out using peripheral blood. The sequence derives from a human donor with acute or convalescent COVID-19. The donor label of this sample is uncertain.

The nucleotides read TGTGCCAGCAGCTTAGCAGCGGCCGGGGGTTTCAACACTGAAGCTTTCTTT. It codes for CASSLAAAGGFNTEAFF. The sequence links TRBV7-6 to TRBJ1-1; TRBD1 might be the D gene, on 5 matching bases. The CDR3 covers 17 residues, taking in both the cysteine and the phenylalanine. Only the CDR3 part of the read is kept: 51 bases, read in frame from the first base. According to the germline V gene, CDR1 reads SGHVS and CDR2 reads FNYEAQ. V and J are truncated by 0 bases and 2 bases respectively, leaving an intervening sequence of 16 bases.